Given below is one TCR beta chain in context. Its antigen is as yet unknown. This entry comes from a study of T cells in narcolepsy. About the research overall: Donors had narcolepsy type 1 or type 2, or were healthy controls. Study observations and caveats: Healthy controls reportedly lacked the autoreactive clonotypes serially found in patients' blood. Autoreactive HCRT-specific and TRIB2-specific clonotypes were marked in same-patient CSF-versus-blood CD4+ comparisons. No autoreactive T cell clone sequences appeared in some memory CD4+ repertoires.

Data came from immunoSEQ multiplex PCR; TCRdb stores just in-frame clones and leaves some out. The sample holds about 15,000 clones, 85% seen once. The CDR3 covers 13 residues. V was clipped by 7 bases and J by 6 bases, with 15 bases between them. Germline values: CDR1 SNHLY, CDR2 FYNNEI. The specimen was memory (CD45RA-) CD4+ T cells from blood. This TCR was sampled from a human donor in good health. V and J are TRBV2 and TRBJ1-2, with D unresolved. The CDR3 nucleotides read TGTGCCAGCACCCCGACAAGGGAACATGGCTACACCTTC. It encodes CASTPTREHGYTF.